This entry is about one T cell receptor (beta chain). Antigen: not known. The data were taken from a study of cytomegalovirus exposure and HLA in healthy donors. Looking at the study overall: Earlier work reported around 110 million unique TCR beta sequences from some 180 million T cells. Study conclusions and caveats: In an earlier analysis, most TCR beta V segments were productive about 87% or about 30% of the time.

A multiplex PCR was run with 60 Vbeta primers and 13 Jbeta primers. Sequenced by immunoSEQ multiplex PCR; TCRdb stores in-frame clones only, minus some. The sample lists approximately 77,000 clones, around 80% seen once, with about 12% in the top ten. The ends were cut back, 6 bases at V and 4 bases at J, with 19 bases in the middle. This CDR3 has 16 amino acids. Germline V gene lookup returns CDR1 MGHRA and CDR2 YSYEKL. Sequencing was done on a sample of PBMCs. The gene calls are TRBV4-1 and TRBJ2-1, with D perhaps TRBD1 (6 bases). The receptor was derived from a male donor in good health and CMV-seropositive. CDR3 bases: TGCGCCAGCAGACCTTCCGGGACACAAAGTTACAATGAGCAGTTCTTC. Its translation is CASRPSGTQSYNEQFF.